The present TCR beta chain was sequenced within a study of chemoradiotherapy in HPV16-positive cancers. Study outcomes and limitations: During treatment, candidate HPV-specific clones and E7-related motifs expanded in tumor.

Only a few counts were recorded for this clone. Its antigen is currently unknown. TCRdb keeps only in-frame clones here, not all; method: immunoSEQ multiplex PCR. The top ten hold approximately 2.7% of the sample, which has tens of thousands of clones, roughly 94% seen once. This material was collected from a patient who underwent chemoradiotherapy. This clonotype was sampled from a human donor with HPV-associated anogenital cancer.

The CDR3 here is CASSPGEGMGGYTF. CDR3 in DNA: TGTGCCAGCTCGCCTGGCGAGGGCATGGGGGGCTACACCTTC. V usage is TRBV2 and J usage is TRBJ1-2; D gene unclear. The V and J ends lost 8 bases and 8 bases respectively, with 21 bases between them. The CDR3 totals 14 residues. Germline V gene sequence: CDR1 SNHLY, CDR2 FYNNEI. The full variable domain, completed using reference TRBV2 and TRBJ1-2, is EPEVTQTPSHQVTQMGQEVILRCVPISNHLYFYWYRQILGQKVEFLVSFYNNEISEKSEIFDDQFSVERPDGSNFTLKIRSTKLEDSAMYFCASSPGEGMGGYTFGSGTRLTVV.